Shown below are 8 T cell receptor beta chains from a single sample sequenced in a study of response to subunit inactivated influenza vaccine. Via MiXCR, TCRdb re-called the RT-PCR reads, giving one row per CDR3 protein. The table lists about 480,000 distinct CDR3 sequences, approximately 11% of them singletons. The sample was PBMCs from blood, taken about 40 days after vaccination. These receptors came from a man in his forties or fifties who received an inactivated influenza vaccine.

This clonotype has at least ten counts. The chain combines TRBV12-3 or TRBV12-4 with TRBJ1-1; TRBD1 might be the D (5 bases). V was shortened by 8 bases and J by 0 bases, with 10 bases between the two germline ends. The CDR3 has 13 residues. As DNA, the CDR3 is TGTGCCAGCGGAGGGGCCATGAACACTGAAGCTTTCTTT. This codes for CASGGAMNTEAFF.

The chain has TRBV7-9 and TRBJ2-7; 7 positions match TRBD1. CDR3 length: 14 residues. CDR1 SEHNR and CDR2 FQNEAQ come from the germline V gene (reference sequence). V lost 5 bases and J lost 1; bases outside the gene matches: 5. The CDR3 here is CASSLGQQSYEQYF. The CDR3 DNA reads TGTGCCAGCAGCCTGGGACAGCAGTCCTACGAGCAGTACTTC.

This chain uses TRBV5-1 with TRBJ1-1, with a possible D match to TRBD1 (5 bases). The CDR3 totals 13 residues. V was cut by 0 bases and J by 11 bases, with 14 bases left in between. Germline values: CDR1 SGHRS, CDR2 YFSETQ. In DNA form, the CDR3 reads TGCGCCAGCAGCTTGGATATGGACCGGGGCGCTTTCTTT. It specifies CASSLDMDRGAFF.

This clonotype was found a few times. V gene TRBV20-1 combines with J gene TRBJ1-2; D might be TRBD1 (5 bases). V shed 3 bases and J shed 4 bases, with 15 bases lying between them. Germline V gene sequence: CDR1 DFQATT, CDR2 SNEGSKA (reference sequence). CDR3 length: 14 residues. The CDR3, as DNA: TGCAGTGCTAGGGGGGGAGGGTCGATCTATGGCTACACCTTC. Encoded protein: CSARGGGSIYGYTF.

This clonotype was seen many times. This chain connects TRBV20-1 to TRBJ2-7; 8 positions match TRBD1. The V segment lost 0 bases and the J segment 3 bases; nucleotides outside the gene matches: 16. Germline CDR1 and CDR2: DFQATT and SNEGSKA (reference sequence). CDR3 length equals 18 residues. The CDR3 DNA follows: TGCAGTGCTAGAGATATCGCGGCAGGGGGCCACCTAATCTACGAGCAGTACTTC. It yields the protein CSARDIAAGGHLIYEQYF.

The chain combines TRBV6-2 or TRBV6-3 with TRBJ2-7; D gene uncertain. This CDR3 spans 14 amino acids. The ends were cut back, 0 bases at V and 2 bases at J, with 8 bases in the middle. The germline gives CDR1 MNHEY, CDR2 SVGEGT. DNA for the CDR3: TGTGCCAGCAGTTACTCCTACCAGGCCTACGAGCAGTACTTC. Translation: CASSYSYQAYEQYF.

This rearrangement joins TRBV3-1 to TRBJ2-2; 7 bases match TRBD1. Germline CDR1 reads LGHDT; CDR2 reads YNNKEL (reference sequence). J was trimmed by 2 bases and V by 4 bases; bases with no gene match: 7. The CDR3 runs 16 residues. The CDR3 region has the DNA TGTGCCAGCAGCCTTCCGACAGGGCCCAACACCGGGGAGCTGTTTTTT. Its protein product is CASSLPTGPNTGELFF.

This clonotype was found many times. The rearrangement joins TRBV7-6 to TRBJ2-7; 7 nucleotides align to TRBD1. V gave up 7 bases and J gave up 3 bases; unmatched junction bases: 9. This CDR3 comprises 14 residues. The V gene's germline CDR1 is SGHVS and CDR2 FNYEAQ. The CDR3 reads CASNSRGKGYEQYF. The CDR3 DNA follows: TGTGCCAGCAACAGCAGGGGGAAAGGCTACGAGCAGTACTTC.